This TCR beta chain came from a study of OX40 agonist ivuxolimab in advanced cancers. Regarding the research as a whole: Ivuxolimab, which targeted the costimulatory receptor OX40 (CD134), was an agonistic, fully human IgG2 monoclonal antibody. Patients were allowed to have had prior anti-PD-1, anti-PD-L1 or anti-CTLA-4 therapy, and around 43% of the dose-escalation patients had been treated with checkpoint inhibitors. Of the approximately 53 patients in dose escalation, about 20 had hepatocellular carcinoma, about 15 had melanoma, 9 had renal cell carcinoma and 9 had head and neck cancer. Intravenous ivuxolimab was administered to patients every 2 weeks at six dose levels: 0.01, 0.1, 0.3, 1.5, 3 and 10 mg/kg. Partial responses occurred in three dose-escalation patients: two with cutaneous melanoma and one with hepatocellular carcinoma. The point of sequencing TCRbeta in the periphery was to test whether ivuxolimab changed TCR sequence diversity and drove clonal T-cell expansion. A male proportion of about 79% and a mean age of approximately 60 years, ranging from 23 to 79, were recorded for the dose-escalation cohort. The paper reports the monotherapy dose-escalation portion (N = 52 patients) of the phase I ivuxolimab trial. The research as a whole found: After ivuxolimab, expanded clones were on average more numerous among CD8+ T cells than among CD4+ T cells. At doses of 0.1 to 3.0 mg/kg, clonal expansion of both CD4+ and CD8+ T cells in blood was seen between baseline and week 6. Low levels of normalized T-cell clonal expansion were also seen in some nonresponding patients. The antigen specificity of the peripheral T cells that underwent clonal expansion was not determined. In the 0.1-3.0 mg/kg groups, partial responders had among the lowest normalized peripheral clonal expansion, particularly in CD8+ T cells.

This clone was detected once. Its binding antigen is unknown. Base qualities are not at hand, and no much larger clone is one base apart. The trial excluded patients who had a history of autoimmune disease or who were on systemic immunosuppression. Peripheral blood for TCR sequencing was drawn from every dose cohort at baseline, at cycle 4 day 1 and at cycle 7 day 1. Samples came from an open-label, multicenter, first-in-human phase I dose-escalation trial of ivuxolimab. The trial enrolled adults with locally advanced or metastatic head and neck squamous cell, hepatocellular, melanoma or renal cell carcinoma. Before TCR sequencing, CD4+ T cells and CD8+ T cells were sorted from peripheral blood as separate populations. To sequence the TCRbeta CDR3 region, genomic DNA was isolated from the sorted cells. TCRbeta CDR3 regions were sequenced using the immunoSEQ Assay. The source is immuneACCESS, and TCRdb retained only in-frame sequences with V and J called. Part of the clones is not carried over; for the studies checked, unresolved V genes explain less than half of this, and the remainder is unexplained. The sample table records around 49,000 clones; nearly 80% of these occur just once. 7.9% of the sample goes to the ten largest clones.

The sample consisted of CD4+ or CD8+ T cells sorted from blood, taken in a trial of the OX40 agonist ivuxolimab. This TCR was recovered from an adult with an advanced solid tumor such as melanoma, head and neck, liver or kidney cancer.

CDR3 protein: CASSEAENTGELFF. The DNA sequence is as follows: TGTGCCAGCAGTGAAGCAGAGAACACCGGGGAGCTGTTTTTT. The V and J segments used are TRBV6-1 and TRBJ2-2, with the D gene call left open. CDR1 MNHNS and CDR2 SASEGT are derived from the germline V gene. Spanning cysteine to phenylalanine, the CDR3 consists of 14 amino acids. Just the 42-base CDR3 DNA is kept, in frame starting at base 1. V gives up 0 bases and J gives up 1 base, and the segment between their germline ends measures 3 bases.